A single T cell receptor (beta chain) is shown here with its context. The sample is drawn from a study of blood T cell repertoires in COVID-19. Per the authors' pipeline: How many nucleated cells were present was estimated from reference gene primer amplification. The protocol was immunoSEQ multiplex PCR, while the TCRdb copy is restricted to in-frame clones and leaves out a portion. V and J calls plus clone size are reproduced from that table; the DNA served to infer D and trimming. This sample has about 260,000 clones, with approximately 91% found just once. Trimming at V came to 4 bases and at J to 5 bases, leaving 7 bases not matched to a gene. The CDR3 covers 14 residues. CDR1 is MNHEY and CDR2 is SMNVEV in the germline V gene (reference sequence).

Sequencing was carried out using peripheral blood. The chain recombines TRBV27 with TRBJ2-7, with TRBD1 identical over 8 bases. The receptor comes from a human donor in a cohort sampled during active COVID-19. Here the CDR3 reads CASSSPRGQDEQYF. Here the CDR3 DNA reads TGTGCCAGCAGTTCCCCCAGGGGGCAGGACGAGCAGTACTTC.